The rows below give T cell receptor beta chains drawn from one sample of a study of T cells after yellow fever vaccination. TCRdb passed the 5' RACE reads through MiXCR, listing each CDR3 protein once. This sample has 300,000 to 350,000 distinct CDR3 sequences; approximately 4.3% occur once, and the top ten carry just under 20%. The sequences come from PBMCs, collected 15 days after the yellow fever booster vaccination. These receptors all come from a man between 18 and 29 years old who received the YFV17D yellow fever vaccine. Each CDR3 is given with its conserved first and last residue. The D gene is left open where the match is weak. Rows give clone size only sometimes, using once, few, many, or a class for an expanded clone.

d_gene: TRBD1
v_gene: TRBV24-1
abundance: few
j_gene: TRBJ2-2
CDR3nt: TGTGCCACCAGTGATTTTGACAGGGGGGACACCGGGGAGCTGTTTTTT
CDR3aa: CATSDFDRGDTGELFF

d_gene: TRBD1
v_gene: TRBV4-2
abundance: few
j_gene: TRBJ2-7
CDR3nt: TGTGCCAGCAGCCAACCGGGACAGGGGGGCTACGAGCAGTACTTC
CDR3aa: CASSQPGQGGYEQYF

d_gene: .
v_gene: TRBV6-2/TRBV6-3
abundance: .
j_gene: TRBJ1-1
CDR3nt: TGTGCCAGCAGTCGACCCGGACAGCGAACCATGAACACTGAAGCTTTCTTT
CDR3aa: CASSRPGQRTMNTEAFF

d_gene: TRBD1
v_gene: TRBV4-1
abundance: .
j_gene: TRBJ1-3
CDR3nt: TGCGCCAGCAGCTTCGGACAGGGGAGAAACACCATATATTTT
CDR3aa: CASSFGQGRNTIYF

d_gene: TRBD1
v_gene: TRBV2
abundance: .
j_gene: TRBJ1-1
CDR3nt: TGTGCCAGCAGCGGGGGACAGTTGATAGCTTTCTTT
CDR3aa: CASSGGQLIAFF

d_gene: TRBD1
v_gene: TRBV4-3
abundance: many
j_gene: TRBJ2-5
CDR3nt: TGCGCCAGCAGCCGCGTGCTGGACAGGGGATCCGAGACCCAGTACTTC
CDR3aa: CASSRVLDRGSETQYF

d_gene: .
v_gene: TRBV7-2
abundance: many
j_gene: TRBJ2-6
CDR3nt: TGTGCCAGCAGCTTAAATCCCTACTCTGGGGCCAACGTCCTGACTTTC
CDR3aa: CASSLNPYSGANVLTF

d_gene: .
v_gene: TRBV6-2/TRBV6-3
abundance: many
j_gene: TRBJ1-1
CDR3nt: TGTGCCAGCAGTTACCTGACCATGAACACTGAAGCTTTCTTT
CDR3aa: CASSYLTMNTEAFF

d_gene: TRBD2
v_gene: TRBV4-2
abundance: few
j_gene: TRBJ2-7
CDR3nt: TGTGCCAGCAGCCACACTAGCGGGGGTTCCTACGAGCAGTACTTC
CDR3aa: CASSHTSGGSYEQYF

d_gene: TRBD1
v_gene: TRBV29-1
abundance: .
j_gene: TRBJ1-2
CDR3nt: TGCAGCGTCCACCCCAGGACAGGGTACTATGGCTACACCTTC
CDR3aa: CSVHPRTGYYGYTF

d_gene: .
v_gene: TRBV3-1
abundance: .
j_gene: TRBJ1-1
CDR3nt: TGTGCCAGCAGCCAACACCGTCGGGCTGAAGCTTTCTTT
CDR3aa: CASSQHRRAEAFF

d_gene: TRBD1
v_gene: TRBV3-1
abundance: few
j_gene: TRBJ1-1
CDR3nt: TGTGCCAGCAGCCAAGTTCGCAGGGGGACTGAAGCTTTCTTT
CDR3aa: CASSQVRRGTEAFF

d_gene: .
v_gene: TRBV12-3/TRBV12-4
abundance: many
j_gene: TRBJ2-2
CDR3nt: TGTGCCAGCAGTTTAATTGCGGGGTCCGGGGAGCTGTTTTTT
CDR3aa: CASSLIAGSGELFF

d_gene: .
v_gene: TRBV29-1
abundance: many
j_gene: TRBJ2-1
CDR3nt: TGCAGCGTTGAAGGAGTTCGGGGTACGTACAATGAGCAGTTCTTC
CDR3aa: CSVEGVRGTYNEQFF

d_gene: .
v_gene: TRBV18
abundance: many
j_gene: TRBJ1-2
CDR3nt: TGTGCCAGCTCACCCGGGACGGAACTCTATGGCTACACCTTC
CDR3aa: CASSPGTELYGYTF

d_gene: .
v_gene: TRBV7-2
abundance: few
j_gene: TRBJ1-1
CDR3nt: TGTGCCAGCAGCCAGAGGGTCACAGAAAAAAACACTGAAGCTTTCTTT
CDR3aa: CASSQRVTEKNTEAFF

d_gene: TRBD2
v_gene: TRBV5-1
abundance: .
j_gene: TRBJ2-1
CDR3nt: TGCGCCAGCAGCTTGACTAGCGGGGACTACGAGCAGTTCTTC
CDR3aa: CASSLTSGDYEQFF

d_gene: .
v_gene: TRBV7-3
abundance: many
j_gene: TRBJ1-2
CDR3nt: TGTGCCAGCAGCTTAGACGAGAACTATGGCTACACCTTC
CDR3aa: CASSLDENYGYTF

d_gene: .
v_gene: TRBV20-1
abundance: many
j_gene: TRBJ2-4
CDR3nt: TGCAGTGCTGCCTTGCGTGATCTAGCCAAAAACATTCAGTACTTC
CDR3aa: CSAALRDLAKNIQYF

d_gene: .
v_gene: TRBV5-4
abundance: .
j_gene: TRBJ2-5
CDR3nt: TGTGCCAGCAGTTCGGACAGCTTAGGGACCCAGTACTTC
CDR3aa: CASSSDSLGTQYF

d_gene: TRBD1
v_gene: TRBV11-2
abundance: .
j_gene: TRBJ1-2
CDR3nt: TGTGCCAGCAGCCGGTGGGACAGGGAGTCTGGCTACACCTTC
CDR3aa: CASSRWDRESGYTF

d_gene: .
v_gene: TRBV24-1
abundance: many
j_gene: TRBJ2-3
CDR3nt: TGTGCCACCAGTGATTCAGGGTCCACAGATACGCAGTATTTT
CDR3aa: CATSDSGSTDTQYF

d_gene: TRBD1
v_gene: TRBV6-1
abundance: few
j_gene: TRBJ1-5
CDR3nt: TGTGCCAGCCGACGCCTTGGTGGACAGGGCGGCGATCAGCCCCAGCATTTT
CDR3aa: CASRRLGGQGGDQPQHF

d_gene: TRBD1
v_gene: TRBV12-3/TRBV12-4
abundance: .
j_gene: TRBJ2-1
CDR3nt: TGTGCCAGCAGTTCCGCAGGGGGCAAGTACAATGAGCAGTTCTTC
CDR3aa: CASSSAGGKYNEQFF

d_gene: .
v_gene: TRBV25-1
abundance: few
j_gene: TRBJ1-1
CDR3nt: TGTGCCAGCAGTGTCCAGGCGAACACTGAAGCTTTCTTT
CDR3aa: CASSVQANTEAFF

d_gene: .
v_gene: TRBV5-1
abundance: few
j_gene: TRBJ2-3
CDR3nt: TGCGCCAGCAGCCCCCGTGGGGGTACGTCCGCAGATACGCAGTATTTT
CDR3aa: CASSPRGGTSADTQYF

d_gene: .
v_gene: TRBV28
abundance: many
j_gene: TRBJ1-6
CDR3nt: TGTGCCAGCAGTTTCGGCACCCCTAGTTCACCCCTCCACTTT
CDR3aa: CASSFGTPSSPLHF

d_gene: .
v_gene: TRBV7-6
abundance: many
j_gene: TRBJ2-2
CDR3nt: TGTGCCAGCAGCCCAGGGGTGGTAGCGGACCTCACCGGGGAGCTGTTTTTT
CDR3aa: CASSPGVVADLTGELFF

d_gene: .
v_gene: TRBV7-2
abundance: .
j_gene: TRBJ2-4
CDR3nt: TGTGCCAGCAGCGGGCTAAGAGCCAAAAACATTCAGTACTTC
CDR3aa: CASSGLRAKNIQYF

d_gene: TRBD1
v_gene: TRBV5-6
abundance: few
j_gene: TRBJ1-6
CDR3nt: TGTGCCAGCAGCGTACAGGGGGTTGAAGGATCACCCCTCCACTTT
CDR3aa: CASSVQGVEGSPLHF

d_gene: .
v_gene: TRBV6-5
abundance: many
j_gene: TRBJ1-5
CDR3nt: TGTGCCAGCAGTCTGATGCAACAGGGCGTGGGGCCGACTCAGCCCCAGCATTTT
CDR3aa: CASSLMQQGVGPTQPQHF

d_gene: TRBD1
v_gene: TRBV20-1
abundance: many
j_gene: TRBJ2-4
CDR3nt: TGCAGTGCTAGAAGGACAGGCTTGAACATTCAGTACTTC
CDR3aa: CSARRTGLNIQYF

d_gene: .
v_gene: TRBV12-3/TRBV12-4
abundance: many
j_gene: TRBJ1-1
CDR3nt: TGTGCCAGCAGTTTTTGGTTTAATGGTGCCGCGCGGTTGAACACTGAAGCTTTCTTT
CDR3aa: CASSFWFNGAARLNTEAFF

d_gene: .
v_gene: TRBV13
abundance: few
j_gene: TRBJ2-5
CDR3nt: TGTGCCAGCAACGACAGGGGAGGGGACCAAGAGACCCAGTACTTC
CDR3aa: CASNDRGGDQETQYF

d_gene: .
v_gene: TRBV7-2
abundance: many
j_gene: TRBJ2-4
CDR3nt: TGTGCCAGCAGCTCCCTACGAAGGGACATTCAGTACTTC
CDR3aa: CASSSLRRDIQYF

d_gene: TRBD1
v_gene: TRBV3-1
abundance: many
j_gene: TRBJ2-7
CDR3nt: TGTGCCAGCAGCCCTTGGGACAGAACCTACGAGCAGTACTTC
CDR3aa: CASSPWDRTYEQYF